Sequencing of this T cell receptor beta chain was carried out in a study of cytotoxic CD8 clonotypes in ibrutinib-treated CLL listed by TCRdb under 2021. In the study overall: In this cohort, some 14 patients were treatment-naive and approximately ten were relapsed/refractory, while under 18 had unmutated IGHV. Responses were partial in some 24 patients and complete in 2; after median about 70 months follow-up, roughly 14 stayed in remission and 12 progressed. The response samples were drawn at a median of 12 months into treatment, with a range of roughly 6 to 40 months. On average, each sample had roughly 250,000 productive templates and approximately 85,000 productive rearrangements. Longitudinal samples were obtainable from about 30% of the 86 participants in the trial. Cryopreserved peripheral blood mononuclear cells were collected before treatment, at response, and at either disease progression or sustained remission. Every sample from remission and from progressive disease was obtained while the patients were still on ibrutinib. Points the paper makes about the study in general: Baseline clonality was found to be higher than that of age-matched healthy donors and was strongly correlated with circulating CD8+ T-cell counts. Public clonotypes were rare and either shrank or stayed stable during treatment, and the rise in clonality at ibrutinib response reflected expansion of private clonotypes. Sampling times were not matched between patients in sustained remission and patients whose disease was progressing, and lymph node repertoires were not examined. Clonality rose at ibrutinib response, remained stable during sustained remission, and dropped back toward baseline at progression.

Reading the label with the study, this specimen's time point is: about a year on ibrutinib. Around 2 micrograms of genomic DNA were extracted from cryopreserved PBMCs for TCR beta library preparation. High-throughput TCR beta sequencing was performed on longitudinal blood samples from CLL patients receiving ibrutinib monotherapy. The patients were enrolled in a single-center, open-label phase 2 trial of ibrutinib monotherapy. The goal of deep resolution MiSeq sequencing was a depth between 1 in 1 million and 1 in 200,000 T cells, and coverage averaged 10x per clonotype. The immunoSEQ hsTCRB Kit was used to generate the TCR beta libraries. The paper's processing steps were these. ImmunoSEQ Data Assistant and ImmunoSEQ Analyzer were used for data analysis, and V, D and J genes were assigned according to IMGT definitions. Clonality was computed as one minus normalized Shannon entropy of productive rearrangement frequencies, ranging from 0 to 1. Only overrepresented clonotypes making up at least 0.05% of the repertoire of each patient were included in the public clonotype analysis. Thirteen age-matched healthy donor repertoires from immuneACCESS served as clonality controls. TCRdb's version of the immuneACCESS table is confined to in-frame rearrangements and falls short of the full clone set. An unresolved V gene accounts for under half of the shortfall where checked; the remainder is of unknown origin. From that table come the V and J calls and clone size; the DNA was used to work out D and trimming. For this sample there are around 70,000 clones; 68% appear just once. Approximately 6% of the sample is taken by the ten largest.

About this clone itself: Its specific antigen is unknown. The input lacks base qualities; no much larger clone sits a single base away.

The receptor comes from a human donor with chronic lymphocytic leukemia. Sequenced material: PBMCs, taken after 12 months of ibrutinib treatment.

The CDR3 is CAIRQGPTGELFF. The nucleotide sequence reads as follows: TGTGCCATCAGGCAGGGTCCCACCGGGGAGCTGTTTTTT. The rearranged segments are TRBV10-3 and TRBJ2-2; tentative D gene TRBD1, with 5 bases matching. Trimming removed 6 bases from V and 4 bases from J, leaving 9 bases between the germline ends. In the germline V gene, CDR1 corresponds to ENHRY and CDR2 to SYGVKD. The CDR3 spans 13 residues, from the cysteine through the phenylalanine. Just the 39-base CDR3 DNA is kept, in frame starting at base 1.